These 4 T cell receptor beta chains originate from one sample sequenced in a study of PD-1 blockade in classical Hodgkin lymphoma. Sequenced by immunoSEQ multiplex PCR; TCRdb stores in-frame clones only, minus some. The table records tens of thousands of clones, more than 80% of them present only once. Specified time point: cycle 4 day 1 (C4D1), after six to seven weeks of nivolumab. Each and every patient relapsed after autologous stem cell transplantation, and patients got differing brentuximab vedotin exposure. The source was peripheral blood mononuclear cells (PBMCs), collected before the fourth cycle of nivolumab. The receptors originated from a human donor with classical Hodgkin lymphoma.

The genes are TRBV7-9 and TRBJ2-7; no clear D gene. V gave up 5 bases and J gave up 7 bases, with 12 bases separating them. The V gene's germline CDR1 is SEHNR and CDR2 FQNEAQ (reference sequence). The CDR3 totals 12 residues. The CDR3 DNA is TGTGCCAGCAGCCGACGCTCTGGGGAGCAGTACTTC. This translates into CASSRRSGEQYF.

The genes are TRBV20-1 and TRBJ1-2; 7 nucleotides align to TRBD1. V lost 7 bases and J lost 5; bases outside the gene matches: 4. Germline V gives CDR1 DFQATT, CDR2 SNEGSKA (reference sequence). This CDR3 contains 11 residues. CDR3 DNA sequence: TGCAGTGGGCAGGGGGTTTATGGCTACACCTTC. This codes for CSGQGVYGYTF.

Note on this clone: At one end the junction does not follow the germline gene, possibly because of a read error. The chain uses TRBV7-8 and TRBJ1-2, with D possibly matching TRBD1 (5 bases). The CDR3 consists of 15 residues. Germline loops: CDR1 SGHVS, CDR2 FQNEAQ. The CDR3: CASSSGRTPGNGYTF. CDR3 sequence (DNA): TGTGCCAGCAGCTCCGGTCGGACACCGGGTAATGGGTACACCTTC.

The V and J genes are TRBV11-2 and TRBJ1-2, with D hard to call. V was cut by 1 base and J by 0 bases, with 6 bases left in between. The CDR3 has 14 residues. Germline V gives CDR1 SGHAT, CDR2 FQNNGV. The CDR3 loop reads CASSLGTANYGYTF. The CDR3 coding sequence is TGTGCCAGCAGCTTAGGTACGGCTAACTATGGCTACACCTTC.